The 11 T cell receptor beta chains below were found in one sample sequenced in a study of blood T cell repertoires in COVID-19. Assay: immunoSEQ multiplex PCR; the TCRdb copy retains only in-frame clones and omits some. The sample includes about 93,000 clones, roughly 79% of them seen just once. Sample: peripheral blood. These receptors all stem from a human donor in a cohort sampled during active COVID-19.

The genes are TRBV4-1 and TRBJ2-7, with TRBD1 identical over 10 bases. With 4 bases clipped from V and 4 bases from J, the junction kept 10 bases outside the gene matches. Per germline, CDR1 MGHRA and CDR2 YSYEKL. The CDR3 extends over 16 amino acids. CDR3 coding DNA: TGCGCCAGCAGCCTTCAGAGCGGGACAGGGGCGTACGAGCAGTACTTC. Amino acid sequence: CASSLQSGTGAYEQYF.

The table lists this clone with many counts. This rearrangement joins TRBV6-5 to TRBJ1-6, with TRBD1 identical over 9 bases. Trimming cost V 6 bases and J 10 bases; bases outside gene matches: 7. The germline gives CDR1 MNHEY, CDR2 SVGAGI. This CDR3 contains 14 residues. In DNA form, the CDR3 reads TGTGCCAGCAGCCGCGGGACAGGGAAATCACCCCTCCACTTT. Translated: CASSRGTGKSPLHF.

This chain uses TRBV7-3 with TRBJ2-7, with 9 bases fitting TRBD1. The V segment lost 5 bases and the J segment 5 bases; nucleotides outside the gene matches: 13. This CDR3 is 16 amino acids long. The germline V gene encodes CDR1 SGHTA and CDR2 FQGTGA. The CDR3, as DNA: TGTGCCAGCAGCCGCCAACCCGGGACAGGGTCTGACGAGCAGTACTTC. It specifies CASSRQPGTGSDEQYF.

This sequence joins TRBV28 and TRBJ1-2; maybe TRBD1 (6 bases). V lost 4 bases and J 8 bases, leaving 14 bases between the germline ends. CDR3 size: 13 residues. Germline V gene lookup returns CDR1 MDHEN and CDR2 SYDVKM. CDR3 sequence (DNA): TGTGCCAGCAGTTCCTACAGGGCCGGGGGCTACACCTTC. This codes for CASSSYRAGGYTF.

This clone showed up just a few times. A junction boundary mismatches the germline segment, possibly from a read error. V is TRBV7-2 and J is TRBJ2-7; maybe TRBD1 (5 bases). Per the germline V gene, CDR1 is SGHTA and CDR2 is FQGNSA. The CDR3 is 18 residues long. CDR3 protein: CASTLGYRSFLSSYEQYF. The CDR3, as DNA: TGTGCCAGCACCTTAGGGTACAGGTCATTCCTCAGCTCCTACGAGCAGTACTTC.

This clone was picked up one time. The chain uses TRBV30 and TRBJ2-6; 9 bases align to TRBD1. CDR3 length: 18 amino acids. In germline, CDR1 is GTSNPN, CDR2 SVGIG (reference sequence). After removal of 2 bases from V and 2 bases from J, the junction contained 10 bases not matched to a gene. Written as DNA, the CDR3 is TGTGCCTGGAGTCTTCAACAGGGGGCGCGGACTGGGGCCAACGTCCTGACTTTC. Translating gives CAWSLQQGARTGANVLTF.

V usage is TRBV6-1 and J usage is TRBJ1-5; maybe TRBD1 (6 bases). V gave up 4 bases and J gave up 4 bases, with 17 bases separating them. Looked up from germline, CDR1 is MNHNS and CDR2 is SASEGT. The CDR3 totals 16 residues. CDR3 nucleotides: TGTGCCAGCAGTGGAGTGTTGGGGACAACGAATCAGCCCCAGCATTTT. It yields the protein CASSGVLGTTNQPQHF.

This clone came up once. J is TRBJ1-2 and V is TRBV7-2, with 10 bases aligning to TRBD1. J gave up 4 bases and V 5 bases, and 10 bases lay outside the gene matches. Germline assignment: CDR1 SGHTA and CDR2 FQGNSA. The CDR3 covers 16 residues. The CDR3 sequence is CASSAPGQGSGYGYTF. The CDR3 DNA sequence: TGTGCCAGCAGCGCACCGGGACAGGGGTCAGGCTATGGCTACACCTTC.

The chain has TRBV2 and TRBJ2-7; perhaps TRBD2 as D (6 bases). Germline values: CDR1 SNHLY, CDR2 FYNNEI. CDR3 length equals 12 residues. The V and J ends lost 4 bases and 7 bases respectively, with 11 bases between them. This CDR3 is CASSARGKEQYF. For the CDR3, the DNA is TGTGCCAGCAGTGCTCGGGGGAAGGAGCAGTACTTC.

The genes are TRBV3-1 (or the pseudogene TRBV3-2) and TRBJ1-3; tentative D call: TRBD1 (6 bases). Germline V gene sequence: CDR1 LGHDT, CDR2 YNNKEL (reference sequence). V lost 6 bases and J lost 4, with 10 bases in between. This CDR3 has 13 amino acids. In DNA, the CDR3 is TGTGCCAGCAGACCCGGACAGGGAAACACCATATATTTT. Its protein is CASRPGQGNTIYF.

CDR3 amino acids: CSVGQGYQPQHF. The DNA of the CDR3 is TGCAGCGTTGGGCAGGGATATCAGCCCCAGCATTTT. The chain links TRBV29-1 to TRBJ1-5; D is perhaps TRBD1 (5 bases). Germline CDR1 SQVTM, CDR2 ANQGSEA. CDR3 size: 12 residues. Deletions cut 4 bases from V and 5 bases from J, with 9 bases between.